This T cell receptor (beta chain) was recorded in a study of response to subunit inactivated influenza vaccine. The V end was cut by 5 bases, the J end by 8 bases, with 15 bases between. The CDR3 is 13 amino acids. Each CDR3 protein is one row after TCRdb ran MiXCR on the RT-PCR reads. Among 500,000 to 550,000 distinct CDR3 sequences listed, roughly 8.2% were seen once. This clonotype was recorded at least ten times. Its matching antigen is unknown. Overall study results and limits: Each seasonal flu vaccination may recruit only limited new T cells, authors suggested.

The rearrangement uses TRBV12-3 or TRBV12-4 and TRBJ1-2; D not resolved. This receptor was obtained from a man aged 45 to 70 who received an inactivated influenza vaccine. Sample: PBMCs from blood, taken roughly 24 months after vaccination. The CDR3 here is CASSPSLDGGYTF. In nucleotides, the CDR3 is TGTGCCAGCAGTCCCAGCTTAGACGGCGGCTACACCTTC.